The TCR beta chain described here comes from a study of cytomegalovirus exposure and HLA in healthy donors. PCR was performed using 60 Vbeta and 13 Jbeta primers. Profiling relied on immunoSEQ multiplex PCR, and the TCRdb table lists in-frame clones only, not all of them. Of tens of thousands of clones in the sample, 40% to 45% were seen once. The TCR originated in a woman between 45 and 60 years old in good health and CMV-seronegative. Sequencing used PBMCs.

CDR3 bases: TGTGCCAGCAGCACGACCCCCAGGGGGCAAGAGACCCAGTACTTC. Translating it yields CASSTTPRGQETQYF. The rearrangement links TRBV11-2 to TRBJ2-5, with 7 nucleotides matching TRBD1. This CDR3 has 15 amino acids. Per the germline V gene, CDR1 is SGHAT and CDR2 is FQNNGV. Trimming took 5 bases from V and 2 from J; bases not matched to a gene: 8.